This record covers a single T cell receptor (beta chain). Authors' processing steps: For nucleated cells, counts were estimated from reference gene primer amplification. Measured with immunoSEQ multiplex PCR; TCRdb has only the in-frame clones, and not every one. V and J calls and clone size are copied from that table; D and trimming were computed from the DNA. The table includes over 200,000 clones, about 90% detected once. This entry is derived from a study of blood T cell repertoires in COVID-19. Study in general: Some COVID-19 samples were acute and others convalescent; all came from the United States, Italy and Spain. Nucleic acid was either cDNA or gDNA, and it came from T cells, B-cell-depleted T cells, or PBMCs.

Germline values: CDR1 MNHEY, CDR2 SVGEGT. The CDR3 consists of 17 residues. V was pared by 4 bases and J by 5 bases, with 11 bases of the junction left unmatched. Sequencing was performed on peripheral blood. The receptor comes from a woman aged 18-29 years who had recovered from COVID-19. J is TRBJ2-5 and V is TRBV6-2 or TRBV6-3, with TRBD2 identical over 12 bases. The CDR3 is CASSWGGLAGRAETQYF. In nucleotides, the CDR3 is TGTGCCAGCAGTTGGGGCGGACTAGCGGGACGGGCGGAGACCCAGTACTTC.